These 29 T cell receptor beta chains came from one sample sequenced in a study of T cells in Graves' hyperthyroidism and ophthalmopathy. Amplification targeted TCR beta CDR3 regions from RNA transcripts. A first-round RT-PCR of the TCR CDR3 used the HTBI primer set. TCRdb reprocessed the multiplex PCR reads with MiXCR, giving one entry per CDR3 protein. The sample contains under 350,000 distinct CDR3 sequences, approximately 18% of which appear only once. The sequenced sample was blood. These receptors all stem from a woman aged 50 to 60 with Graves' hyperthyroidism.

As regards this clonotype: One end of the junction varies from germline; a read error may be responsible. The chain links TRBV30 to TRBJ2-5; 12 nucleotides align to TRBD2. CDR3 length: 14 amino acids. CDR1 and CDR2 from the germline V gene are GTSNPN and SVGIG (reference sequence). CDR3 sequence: CAWDGLAGQGTQYF. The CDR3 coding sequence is TGTGCCTGGGACGGACTAGCGGGACAAGGGACCCAGTACTTC.

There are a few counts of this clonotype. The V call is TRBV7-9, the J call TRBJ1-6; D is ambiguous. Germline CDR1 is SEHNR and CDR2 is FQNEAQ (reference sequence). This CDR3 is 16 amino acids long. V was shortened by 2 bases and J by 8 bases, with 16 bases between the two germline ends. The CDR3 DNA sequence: TGTGCCAGCAGCTTACCTCCCGTCGGCGGAGATTCACCCCTCCACTTT. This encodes CASSLPPVGGDSPLHF. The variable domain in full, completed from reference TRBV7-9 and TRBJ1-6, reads DTGVSQNPRHKITKRGQNVTFRCDPISEHNRLYWYRQTLGQGPEFLTYFQNEAQLEKSRLLSDRFSAERPKGSFSTLEIQRTEQGDSAMYLCASSLPPVGGDSPLHFGNGTRLTVT.

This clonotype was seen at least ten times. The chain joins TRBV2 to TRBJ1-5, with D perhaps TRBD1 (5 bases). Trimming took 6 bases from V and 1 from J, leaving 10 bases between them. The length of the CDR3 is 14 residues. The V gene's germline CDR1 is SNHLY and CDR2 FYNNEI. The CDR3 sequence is CASRAGTSNQPQHF. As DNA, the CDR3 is TGTGCCAGCAGGGCCGGGACCAGCAATCAGCCCCAGCATTTT.

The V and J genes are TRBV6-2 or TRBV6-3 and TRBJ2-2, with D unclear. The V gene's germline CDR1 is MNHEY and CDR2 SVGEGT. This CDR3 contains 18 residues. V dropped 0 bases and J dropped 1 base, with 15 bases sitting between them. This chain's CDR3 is CASSYSRLTNENTGELFF. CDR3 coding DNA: TGTGCCAGCAGTTACTCTCGCCTTACGAACGAGAACACCGGGGAGCTGTTTTTT.

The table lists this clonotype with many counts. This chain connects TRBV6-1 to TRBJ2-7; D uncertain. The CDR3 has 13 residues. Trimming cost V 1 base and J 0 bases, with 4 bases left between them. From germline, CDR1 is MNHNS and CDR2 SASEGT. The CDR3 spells CASSEVASYEQYF. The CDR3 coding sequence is TGTGCCAGCAGTGAAGTGGCCTCCTACGAGCAGTACTTC.

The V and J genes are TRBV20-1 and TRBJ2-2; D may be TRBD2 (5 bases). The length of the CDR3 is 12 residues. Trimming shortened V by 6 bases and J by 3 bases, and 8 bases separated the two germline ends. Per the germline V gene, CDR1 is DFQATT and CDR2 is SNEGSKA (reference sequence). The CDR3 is CSAPRDTGELFF. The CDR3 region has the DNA TGCAGTGCGCCGAGGGACACCGGGGAGCTGTTTTTT.

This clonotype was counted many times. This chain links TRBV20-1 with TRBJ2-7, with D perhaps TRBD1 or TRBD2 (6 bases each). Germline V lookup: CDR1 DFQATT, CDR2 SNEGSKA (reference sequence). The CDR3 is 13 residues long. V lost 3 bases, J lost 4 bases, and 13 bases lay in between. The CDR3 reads CSAREGHHYEQYF. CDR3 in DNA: TGCAGTGCTAGGGAGGGACATCATTACGAGCAGTACTTC.

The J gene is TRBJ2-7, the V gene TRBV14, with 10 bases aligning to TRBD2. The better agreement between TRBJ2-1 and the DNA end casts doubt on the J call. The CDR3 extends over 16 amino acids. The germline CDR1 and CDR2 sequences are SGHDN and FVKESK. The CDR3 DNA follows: TGTGCCAGCAGCCACGAGCGGGAGGGCCGGGACTACGAGCAGTTCTTC. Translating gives CASSHEREGRDYEQFF.

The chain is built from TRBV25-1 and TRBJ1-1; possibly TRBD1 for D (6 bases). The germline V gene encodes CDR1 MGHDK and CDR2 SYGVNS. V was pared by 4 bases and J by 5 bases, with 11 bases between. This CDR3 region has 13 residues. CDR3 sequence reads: CASSASTGTEAFF. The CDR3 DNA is TGTGCCAGCAGTGCTTCCACAGGGACTGAAGCTTTCTTT.

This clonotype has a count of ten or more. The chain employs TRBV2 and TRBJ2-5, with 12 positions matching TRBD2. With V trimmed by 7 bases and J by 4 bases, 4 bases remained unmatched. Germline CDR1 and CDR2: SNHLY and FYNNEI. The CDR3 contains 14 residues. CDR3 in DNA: TGTGCCAGCACGACTAGCGGGGGTATAGAGACCCAGTACTTC. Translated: CASTTSGGIETQYF.

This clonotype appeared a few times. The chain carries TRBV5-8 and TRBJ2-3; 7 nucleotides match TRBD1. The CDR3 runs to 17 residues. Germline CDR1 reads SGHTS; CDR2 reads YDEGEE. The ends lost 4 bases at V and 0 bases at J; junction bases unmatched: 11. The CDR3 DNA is TGTGCCAGCAGCCCGGGACAGTTGGGGTCTAGCACAGATACGCAGTATTTT. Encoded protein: CASSPGQLGSSTDTQYF.

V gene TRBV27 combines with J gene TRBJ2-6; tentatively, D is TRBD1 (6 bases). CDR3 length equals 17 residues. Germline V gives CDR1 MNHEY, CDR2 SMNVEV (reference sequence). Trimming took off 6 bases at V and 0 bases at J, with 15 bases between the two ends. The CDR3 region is CASSRTTGSSGANVLTF. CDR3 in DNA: TGTGCCAGCAGCCGGACGACAGGTAGCTCTGGGGCCAACGTCCTGACTTTC. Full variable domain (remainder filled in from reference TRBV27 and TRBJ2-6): EAQVTQNPRYLITVTGKKLTVTCSQNMNHEYMSWYRQDPGLGLRQIYYSMNVEVTDKGDVPEGYKVSRKEKRNFPLILESPSPNQTSLYFCASSRTTGSSGANVLTFGAGSRLTVL.

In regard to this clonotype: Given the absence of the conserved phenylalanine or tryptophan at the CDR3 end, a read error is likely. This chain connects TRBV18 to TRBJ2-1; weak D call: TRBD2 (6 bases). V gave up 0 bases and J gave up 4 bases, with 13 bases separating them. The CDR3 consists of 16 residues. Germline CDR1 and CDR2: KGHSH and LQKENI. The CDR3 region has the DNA TGTGCCAGCTCACCACCCGCCGGGAGCGGGTACAATGAGCAGTTCCTC. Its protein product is CASSPPAGSGYNEQFL.

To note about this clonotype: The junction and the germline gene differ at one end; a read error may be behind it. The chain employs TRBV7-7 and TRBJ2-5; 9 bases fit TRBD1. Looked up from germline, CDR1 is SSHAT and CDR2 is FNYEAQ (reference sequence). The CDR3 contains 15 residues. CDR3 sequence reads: CASSSGTGIGETQYF. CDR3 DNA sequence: TGTGCTAGCAGCTCCGGGACAGGGATCGGGGAGACCCAGTACTTC.

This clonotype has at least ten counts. CDR3 DNA sequence: TGTGCCTGGAGTATGAACACTGAAGCTTTCTTT. The encoded protein is CAWSMNTEAFF. The chain is built from TRBV30 and TRBJ1-1; no firm D call. This CDR3 spans 11 amino acids. Germline-derived CDR1 and CDR2 are GTSNPN and SVGIG (reference sequence). The V and J ends lost 2 bases and 0 bases respectively, with 1 base between them.

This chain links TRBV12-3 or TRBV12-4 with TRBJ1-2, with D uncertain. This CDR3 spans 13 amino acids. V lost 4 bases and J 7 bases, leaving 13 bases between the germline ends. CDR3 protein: CASSSPGIFGYTF. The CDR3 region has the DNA TGTGCCAGCAGTTCTCCCGGGATCTTTGGCTACACCTTC.

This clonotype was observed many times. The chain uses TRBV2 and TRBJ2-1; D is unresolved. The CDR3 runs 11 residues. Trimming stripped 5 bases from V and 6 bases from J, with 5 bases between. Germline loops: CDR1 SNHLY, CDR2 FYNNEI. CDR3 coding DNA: TGTGCCAGCAGTCGGAGCAATGAGCAGTTCTTC. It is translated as CASSRSNEQFF.

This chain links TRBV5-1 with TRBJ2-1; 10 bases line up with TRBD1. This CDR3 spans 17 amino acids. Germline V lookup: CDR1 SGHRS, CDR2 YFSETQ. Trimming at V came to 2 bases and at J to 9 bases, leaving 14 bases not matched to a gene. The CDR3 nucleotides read TGCGCCAGCAGCTTACAACCCGGGACAGGGGTTAGTGGTGAGCAGTTCTTC. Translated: CASSLQPGTGVSGEQFF.

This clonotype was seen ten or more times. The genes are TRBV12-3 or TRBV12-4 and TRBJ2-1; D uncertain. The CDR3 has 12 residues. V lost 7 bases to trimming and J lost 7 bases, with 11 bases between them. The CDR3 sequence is CASTLGWNEQFF. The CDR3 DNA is TGTGCCAGCACGCTTGGCTGGAATGAGCAGTTCTTC.

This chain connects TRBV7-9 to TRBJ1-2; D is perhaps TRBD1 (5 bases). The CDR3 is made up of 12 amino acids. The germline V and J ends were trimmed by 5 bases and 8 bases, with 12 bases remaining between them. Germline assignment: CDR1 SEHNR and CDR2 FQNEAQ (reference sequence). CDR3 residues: CASSPGVFGYTF. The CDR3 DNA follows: TGTGCCAGCAGCCCGGGGGTTTTCGGCTACACCTTC.

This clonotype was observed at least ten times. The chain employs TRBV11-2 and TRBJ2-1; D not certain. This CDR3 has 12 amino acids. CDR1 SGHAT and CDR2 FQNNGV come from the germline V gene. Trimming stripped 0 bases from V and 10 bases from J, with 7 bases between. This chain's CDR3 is CASSLDWNEQFF. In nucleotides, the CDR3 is TGTGCCAGCAGCTTAGATTGGAACGAGCAGTTCTTC.

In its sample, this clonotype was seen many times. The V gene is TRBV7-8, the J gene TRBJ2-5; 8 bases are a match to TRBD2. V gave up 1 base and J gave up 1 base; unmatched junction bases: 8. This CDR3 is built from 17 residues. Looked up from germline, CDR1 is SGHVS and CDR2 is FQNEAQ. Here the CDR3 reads CASSLEKQRGIQETQYF. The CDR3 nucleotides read TGTGCCAGCAGCTTAGAGAAACAGCGGGGGATCCAAGAGACCCAGTACTTC.

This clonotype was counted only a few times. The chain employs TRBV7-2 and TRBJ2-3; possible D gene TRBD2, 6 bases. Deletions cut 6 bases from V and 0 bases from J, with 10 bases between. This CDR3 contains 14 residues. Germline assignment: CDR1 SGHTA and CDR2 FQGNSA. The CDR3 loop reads CASSIAVSTDTQYF. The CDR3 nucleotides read TGTGCCAGCAGTATAGCGGTTAGCACAGATACGCAGTATTTT.

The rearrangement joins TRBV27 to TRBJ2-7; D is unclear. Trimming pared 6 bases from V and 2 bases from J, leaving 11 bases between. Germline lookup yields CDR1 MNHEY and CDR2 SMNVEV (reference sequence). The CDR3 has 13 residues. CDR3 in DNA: TGTGCCAGCAGACCAACTGGCGCCTACGAGCAGTACGTC. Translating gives CASRPTGAYEQYV.

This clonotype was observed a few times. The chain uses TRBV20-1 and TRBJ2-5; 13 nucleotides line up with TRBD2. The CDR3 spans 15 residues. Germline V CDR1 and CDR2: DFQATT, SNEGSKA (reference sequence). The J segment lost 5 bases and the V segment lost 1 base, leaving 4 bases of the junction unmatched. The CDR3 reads CSARAPLAGGETQYF. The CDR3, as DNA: TGCAGTGCTAGAGCCCCACTAGCGGGAGGGGAGACCCAGTACTTC.

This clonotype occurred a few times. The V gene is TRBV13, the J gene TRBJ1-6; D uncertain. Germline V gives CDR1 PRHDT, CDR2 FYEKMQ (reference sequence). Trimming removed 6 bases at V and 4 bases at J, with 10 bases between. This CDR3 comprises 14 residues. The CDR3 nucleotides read TGTGCCAGCAGGTTGGGTCCTTATAATTCACCCCTCCACTTT. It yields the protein CASRLGPYNSPLHF.

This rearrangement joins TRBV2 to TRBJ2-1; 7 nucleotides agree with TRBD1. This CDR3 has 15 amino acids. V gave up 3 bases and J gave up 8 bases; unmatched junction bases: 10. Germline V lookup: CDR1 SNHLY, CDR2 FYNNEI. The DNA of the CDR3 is TGTGCCAGCAGTGAGTCTAGGGGGCGGTTCGATGAGCAGTTCTTC. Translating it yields CASSESRGRFDEQFF.

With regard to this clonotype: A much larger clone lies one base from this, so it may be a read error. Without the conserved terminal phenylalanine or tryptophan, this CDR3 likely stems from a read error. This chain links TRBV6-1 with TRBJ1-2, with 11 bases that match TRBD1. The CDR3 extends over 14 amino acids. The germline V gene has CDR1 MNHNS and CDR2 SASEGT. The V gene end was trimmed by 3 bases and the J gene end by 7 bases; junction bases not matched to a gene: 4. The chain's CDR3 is CASSEGQGVGGYTL. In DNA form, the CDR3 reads TGTGCCAGCAGTGAGGGACAGGGGGTTGGTGGCTACACCCTC.

The CDR3 spells CASSAPGLAGGPRNIQYF. The CDR3 coding sequence is TGTGCCAGCAGTGCCCCGGGACTAGCGGGGGGGCCCCGGAACATTCAGTACTTC. The chain is built from TRBV6-4 and TRBJ2-4, with 16 bases lining up with TRBD2. Germline assignment: CDR1 MRHNA and CDR2 SNTAGT. The CDR3 runs to 18 residues. The ends lost 4 bases at V and 7 bases at J; junction bases unmatched: 10.